The clone carrying this T cell receptor (beta chain) was counted only a few times. These data originate in a study of memory CD4+ T cells and cytomegalovirus serostatus. CDR3 length equals 15 residues. Germline V gene sequence: CDR1 SGDLS, CDR2 YYNGEE. The germline V and J ends were trimmed by 0 bases and 0 bases, with 10 bases remaining between them. Repertoires were generated with immunoSEQ multiplex PCR, while TCRdb's copy carries only in-frame clones and drops some. The data show over 75,000 clones, 80% seen once. The sort gate was single viable CD3+CD4+CD8-CD45RO+ cells for memory CD4+ T cells. The receptor's source is an adult in good health and CMV-seropositive. Sequencing was performed on memory CD4+ T cells from blood. The V call is TRBV9, the J call TRBJ2-7; the D is unclear. This CDR3 reads CASSVGGRSSYEQYF. In DNA, the CDR3 is TGTGCCAGCAGCGTAGGCGGCCGGAGCTCCTACGAGCAGTACTTC.